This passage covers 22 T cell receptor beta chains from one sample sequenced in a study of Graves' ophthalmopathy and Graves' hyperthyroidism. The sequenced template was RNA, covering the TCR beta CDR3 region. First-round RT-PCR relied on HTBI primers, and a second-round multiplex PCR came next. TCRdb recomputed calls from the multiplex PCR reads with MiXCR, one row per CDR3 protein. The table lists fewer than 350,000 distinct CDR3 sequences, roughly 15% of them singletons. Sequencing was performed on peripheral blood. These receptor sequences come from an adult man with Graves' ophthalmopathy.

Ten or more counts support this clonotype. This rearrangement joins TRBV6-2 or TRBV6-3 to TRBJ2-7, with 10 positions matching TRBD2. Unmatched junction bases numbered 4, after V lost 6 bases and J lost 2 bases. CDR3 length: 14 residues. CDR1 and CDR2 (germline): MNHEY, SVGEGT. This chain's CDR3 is CASRTSGGAYEQYF. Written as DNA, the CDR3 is TGTGCCAGCAGAACCAGCGGGGGGGCCTACGAGCAGTACTTC.

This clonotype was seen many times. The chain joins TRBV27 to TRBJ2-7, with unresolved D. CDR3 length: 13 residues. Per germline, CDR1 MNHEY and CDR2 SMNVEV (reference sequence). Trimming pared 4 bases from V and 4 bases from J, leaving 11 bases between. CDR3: CASSYRATYEQYF. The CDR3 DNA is TGTGCCAGCAGTTACCGAGCGACGTACGAGCAGTACTTC.

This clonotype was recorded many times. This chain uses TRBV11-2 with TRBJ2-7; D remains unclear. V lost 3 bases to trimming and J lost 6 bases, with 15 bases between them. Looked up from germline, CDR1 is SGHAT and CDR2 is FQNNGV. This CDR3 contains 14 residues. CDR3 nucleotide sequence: TGTGCCAGCAGCTTCGAGGACCTCGGTGGCGAGCAGTACTTC. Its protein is CASSFEDLGGEQYF. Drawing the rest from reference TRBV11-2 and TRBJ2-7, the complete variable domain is EAGVAQSPRYKIIEKRQSVAFWCNPISGHATLYWYQQILGQGPKLLIQFQNNGVVDDSQLPKDRFSAERLKGVDSTLKIQPAKLEDSAVYLCASSFEDLGGEQYFGPGTRLTVT.

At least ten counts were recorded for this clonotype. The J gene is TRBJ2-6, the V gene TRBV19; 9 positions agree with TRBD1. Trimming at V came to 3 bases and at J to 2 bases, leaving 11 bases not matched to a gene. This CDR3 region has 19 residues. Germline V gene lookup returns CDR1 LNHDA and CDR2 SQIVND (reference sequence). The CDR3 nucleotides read TGTGCCAGTAGTATCCCCGACAGGGGGAATATAGCTGGGGCCAACGTCCTGACTTTC. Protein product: CASSIPDRGNIAGANVLTF. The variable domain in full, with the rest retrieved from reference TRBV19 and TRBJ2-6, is DGGITQSPKYLFRKEGQNVTLSCEQNLNHDAMYWYRQDPGQGLRLIYYSQIVNDFQKGDIAEGYSVSREKKESFPLTVTSAQKNPTAFYLCASSIPDRGNIAGANVLTFGAGSRLTVL.

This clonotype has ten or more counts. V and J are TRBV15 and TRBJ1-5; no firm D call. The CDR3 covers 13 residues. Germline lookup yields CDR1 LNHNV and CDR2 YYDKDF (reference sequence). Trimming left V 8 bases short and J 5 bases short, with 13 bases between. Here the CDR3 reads CATLGGQDQPQHF. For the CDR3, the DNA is TGTGCCACCCTGGGAGGGCAAGATCAGCCCCAGCATTTT. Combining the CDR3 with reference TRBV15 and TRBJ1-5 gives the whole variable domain DAMVIQNPRYQVTQFGKPVTLSCSQTLNHNVMYWYQQKSSQAPKLLFHYYDKDFNNEADTPDNFQSRRPNTSFCFLDIRSPGLGDTAMYLCATLGGQDQPQHFGDGTRLSIL.

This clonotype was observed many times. The CDR3 DNA follows: TGCGCCAGCAGCCAAGATACTTCGGACTATGGCTACACCTTC. The encoded protein is CASSQDTSDYGYTF. This sequence joins TRBV4-3 and TRBJ1-2; D is ambiguous. This CDR3 is 14 amino acids long. Trimming stripped 0 bases from V and 3 bases from J, with 8 bases between. CDR1 and CDR2 (germline): LGHNA, YSLEER.

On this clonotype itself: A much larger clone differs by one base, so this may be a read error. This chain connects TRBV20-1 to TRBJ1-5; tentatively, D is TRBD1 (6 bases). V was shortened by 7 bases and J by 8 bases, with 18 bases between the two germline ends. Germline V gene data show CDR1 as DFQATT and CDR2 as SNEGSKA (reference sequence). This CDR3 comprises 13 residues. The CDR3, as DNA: TGCAGTGGACGGAGGGGGGCTGGCGAGCCCCAGCATTTT. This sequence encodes CSGRRGAGEPQHF.

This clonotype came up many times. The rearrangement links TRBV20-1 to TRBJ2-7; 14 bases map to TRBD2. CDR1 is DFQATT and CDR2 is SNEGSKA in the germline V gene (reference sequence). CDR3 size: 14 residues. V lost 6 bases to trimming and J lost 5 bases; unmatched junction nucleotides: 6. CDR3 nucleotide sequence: TGCAGTGCAAGACTAGCGGGAGGGCCCCACGAGCAGTACTTC. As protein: CSARLAGGPHEQYF.

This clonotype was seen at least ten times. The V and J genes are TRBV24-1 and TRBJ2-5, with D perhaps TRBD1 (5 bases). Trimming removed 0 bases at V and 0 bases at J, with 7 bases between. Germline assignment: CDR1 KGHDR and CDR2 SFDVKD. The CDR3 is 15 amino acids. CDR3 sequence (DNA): TGTGCCACCAGTGATTTGACAGGACACCAAGAGACCCAGTACTTC. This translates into CATSDLTGHQETQYF.

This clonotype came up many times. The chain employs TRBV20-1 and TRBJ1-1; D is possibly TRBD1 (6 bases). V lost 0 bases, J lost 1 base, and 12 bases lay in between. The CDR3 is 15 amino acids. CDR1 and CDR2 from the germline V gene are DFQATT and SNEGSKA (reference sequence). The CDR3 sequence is CSARDMGTRNTEAFF. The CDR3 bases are TGCAGTGCTAGAGATATGGGGACACGGAACACTGAAGCTTTCTTT.

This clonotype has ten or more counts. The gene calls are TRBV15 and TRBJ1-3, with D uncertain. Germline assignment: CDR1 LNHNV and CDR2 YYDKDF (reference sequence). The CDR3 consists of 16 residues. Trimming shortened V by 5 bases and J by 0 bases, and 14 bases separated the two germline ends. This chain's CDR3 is CATSPRQANSGNTIYF. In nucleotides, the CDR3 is TGTGCCACCAGCCCCCGCCAGGCCAACTCTGGAAACACCATATATTTT.

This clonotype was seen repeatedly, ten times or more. CDR3 region: CAWNGNTEAFF. The CDR3 DNA sequence: TGTGCCTGGAACGGGAACACTGAAGCTTTCTTT. This rearrangement joins TRBV30 to TRBJ1-1, with D uncertain. Germline V CDR1 and CDR2: GTSNPN, SVGIG (reference sequence). This CDR3 spans 11 amino acids. V was trimmed by 4 bases and J by 1 base, leaving 4 bases between them.

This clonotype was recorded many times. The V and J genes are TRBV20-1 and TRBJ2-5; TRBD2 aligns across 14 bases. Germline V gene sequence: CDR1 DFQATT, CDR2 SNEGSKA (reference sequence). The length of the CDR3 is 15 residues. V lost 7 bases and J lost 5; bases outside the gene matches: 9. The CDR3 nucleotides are TGCAGTGGGAGGACTAGCGGGAGGCGGGGGGAGACCCAGTACTTC. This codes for CSGRTSGRRGETQYF.

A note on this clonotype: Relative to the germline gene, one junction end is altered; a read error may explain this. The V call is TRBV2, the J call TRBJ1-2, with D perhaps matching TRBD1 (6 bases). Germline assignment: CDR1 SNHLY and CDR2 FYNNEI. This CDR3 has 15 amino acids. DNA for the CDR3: TGTGCCAGCAGTGAACGGGTCAGGGGCCCGTATGGCTACATCTTC. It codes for CASSERVRGPYGYIF.

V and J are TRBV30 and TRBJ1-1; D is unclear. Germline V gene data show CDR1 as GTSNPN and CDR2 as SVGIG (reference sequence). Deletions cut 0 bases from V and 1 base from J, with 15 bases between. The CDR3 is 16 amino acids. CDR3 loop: CAWSVLFFDGNTEAFF. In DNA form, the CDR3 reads TGTGCCTGGAGTGTACTGTTTTTTGATGGGAACACTGAAGCTTTCTTT.

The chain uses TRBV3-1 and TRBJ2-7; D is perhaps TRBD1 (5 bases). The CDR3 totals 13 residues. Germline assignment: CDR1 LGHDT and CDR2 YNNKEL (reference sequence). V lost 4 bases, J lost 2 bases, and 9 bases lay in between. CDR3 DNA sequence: TGTGCCAGCAGCCCGACAGCCACCTACGAGCAGTACTTC. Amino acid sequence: CASSPTATYEQYF.

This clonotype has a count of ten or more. The CDR3 loop is CASSQGVAGIAYEQYF. In DNA form, the CDR3 reads TGTGCCAGCAGCCAAGGAGTAGCGGGGATAGCCTACGAGCAGTACTTC. The V call is TRBV14, the J call TRBJ2-7; TRBD2 agrees at 8 bases. Germline CDR1 reads SGHDN; CDR2 reads FVKESK. The CDR3 length is 16 residues. After removal of 1 base from V and 2 bases from J, the junction contained 7 bases not matched to a gene.

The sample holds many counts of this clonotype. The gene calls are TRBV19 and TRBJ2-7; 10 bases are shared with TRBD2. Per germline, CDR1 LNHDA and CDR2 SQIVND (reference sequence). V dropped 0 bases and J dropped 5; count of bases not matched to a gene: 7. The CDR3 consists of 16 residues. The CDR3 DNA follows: TGTGCCAGTAGTATAGAAGCGGGGGGGCTGTACGACGAGCAGTACTTC. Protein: CASSIEAGGLYDEQYF.

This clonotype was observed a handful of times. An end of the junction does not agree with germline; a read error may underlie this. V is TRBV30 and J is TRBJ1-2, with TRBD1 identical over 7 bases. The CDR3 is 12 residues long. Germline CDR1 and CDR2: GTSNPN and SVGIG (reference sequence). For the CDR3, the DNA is TGTGCCTGGAGCCTACAGGGGTTTGGCTACGCCTTC. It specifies CAWSLQGFGYAF.

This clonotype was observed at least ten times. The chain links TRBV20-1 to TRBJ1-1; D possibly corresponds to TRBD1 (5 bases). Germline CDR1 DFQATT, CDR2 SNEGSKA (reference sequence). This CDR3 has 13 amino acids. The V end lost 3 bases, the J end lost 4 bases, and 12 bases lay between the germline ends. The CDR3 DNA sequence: TGCAGTGCTAGTCGGGGGGTGCGCACTGAAGCTTTCTTT. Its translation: CSASRGVRTEAFF.

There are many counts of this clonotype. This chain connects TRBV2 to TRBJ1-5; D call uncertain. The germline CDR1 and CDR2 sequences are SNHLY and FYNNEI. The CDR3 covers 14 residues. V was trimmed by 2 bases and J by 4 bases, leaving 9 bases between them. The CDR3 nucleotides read TGTGCCAGCAGTGAATTGATGGGAAATCAGCCCCAGCATTTT. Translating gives CASSELMGNQPQHF.

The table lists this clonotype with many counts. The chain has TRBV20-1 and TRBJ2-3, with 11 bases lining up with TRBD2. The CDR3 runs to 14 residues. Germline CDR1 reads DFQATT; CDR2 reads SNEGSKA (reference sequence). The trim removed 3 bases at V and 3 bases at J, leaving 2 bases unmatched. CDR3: CSARTSGTTDTQYF. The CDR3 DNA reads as TGCAGTGCTAGGACTAGCGGGACGACAGATACGCAGTATTTT.